This T cell receptor (beta chain) was sequenced for a study of blood T cell repertoires in COVID-19. On the study more broadly: Acute and convalescent COVID-19 samples came from the United States, Italy and Spain.

In the original processing: Estimation of nucleated cell counts was performed using reference gene primer amplification. The protocol was immunoSEQ multiplex PCR, while the TCRdb copy is restricted to in-frame clones and leaves out a portion. V, J and clone size are those of that table, while D and trimming were read from the DNA. The table records 350,000 to 400,000 clones, roughly 90% of them present only once. Germline CDR1 is SGHTS and CDR2 is YDEGEE. This CDR3 region has 19 residues. Trimming cost V 0 bases and J 4 bases, with 23 bases left between them. The chain recombines TRBV5-8 with TRBJ2-4; a weak D match, TRBD2 (5 bases). What was sequenced was peripheral blood. The TCR was taken from a woman in her 30s with COVID-19, enrolled during active disease. The CDR3 bases are TGTGCCAGCAGCTTGGGCCCGGCTAATAGGTATTCGGGAAAAAACATTCAGTACTTC. It yields the protein CASSLGPANRYSGKNIQYF.